These 20 T cell receptor beta chains share one sample of origin, sequenced in a study of identifying expanded T cells in peripheral blood. Sequencing was performed with immunoSEQ multiplex PCR; in TCRdb, only in-frame clones are kept and a portion is missing. Counted here are approximately 79,000 clones, under 90% occurring once; the ten biggest clones make up around 3.3%. Sequencing was performed on blood. The receptors stem from a person aged 18 to 70 in good health.

Concerning this clone itself: Other DNA sequences in the sample encode the same CDR3. The rearrangement joins TRBV7-3 to TRBJ2-3; 12 nucleotides match TRBD2. The length of the CDR3 is 14 residues. CDR1 is SGHTA and CDR2 is FQGTGA in the germline V gene. J was trimmed by 6 bases and V by 5 bases; bases with no gene match: 3. The CDR3 spells CASSLAGGADTQYF. CDR3 DNA: TGTGCCAGCAGCCTAGCGGGAGGGGCCGATACGCAGTATTTT.

This sequence joins TRBV27 and TRBJ1-1, with a weak D call TRBD1 (6 bases). Germline V gene sequence: CDR1 MNHEY, CDR2 SMNVEV (reference sequence). The CDR3 is made up of 15 amino acids. The V gene lost 5 bases and the J gene lost 2 bases, with 15 bases spanning the gap. In nucleotides, the CDR3 is TGTGCCAGCAGTCGAGCAGGGGCCGGAAACACTGAAGCTTTCTTT. Translation: CASSRAGAGNTEAFF.

The chain carries TRBV15 and TRBJ2-3; the D is unclear. Trimming shortened V by 0 bases and J by 4 bases, and 11 bases separated the two germline ends. The CDR3 runs 15 residues. The germline gives CDR1 LNHNV, CDR2 YYDKDF (reference sequence). CDR3 region: CATSRDGSDADTQYF. In DNA form, the CDR3 reads TGTGCCACCAGCAGAGACGGGTCTGACGCAGATACGCAGTATTTT.

The chain has TRBV6-5 and TRBJ1-1; D ambiguous. The germline gives CDR1 MNHEY, CDR2 SVGAGI. Trimming took 6 bases from V and 5 from J, leaving 16 bases between them. CDR3 length: 14 amino acids. This CDR3 is CASRYPSPGTEAFF. The CDR3 DNA follows: TGTGCCAGCAGGTACCCAAGCCCGGGGACTGAAGCTTTCTTT.

This sequence joins TRBV6-5 and TRBJ1-1; D is uncertain. The length of the CDR3 is 13 residues. The V end lost 8 bases, the J end lost 2 bases, and 12 bases lay between the germline ends. Germline V lookup: CDR1 MNHEY, CDR2 SVGAGI. The CDR3 DNA reads TGTGCCAGCCGGTGGTTGAGTAACACTGAAGCTTTCTTT. Protein: CASRWLSNTEAFF.

The V call is TRBV4-3, the J call TRBJ1-1; D may be TRBD1 (5 bases). Trimming took off 8 bases at V and 6 bases at J, with 16 bases between the two ends. CDR1 and CDR2 from the germline V gene are LGHNA and YSLEER. The CDR3 is 13 amino acids. The CDR3 DNA reads TGCGCCAGCGGTGGCAGGGAATTCTCTGAAGCTTTCTTT. Its protein is CASGGREFSEAFF.

The rearrangement joins TRBV7-9 to TRBJ1-4; 7 bases fit TRBD1. V dropped 5 bases and J dropped 8; count of bases not matched to a gene: 14. Germline CDR1 SEHNR, CDR2 FQNEAQ (reference sequence). There are 16 residues in the CDR3. The CDR3 sequence is CASSPGLKAGGEKLFF. CDR3 bases: TGTGCCAGCAGCCCTGGCCTAAAGGCAGGGGGGGAAAAACTGTTTTTT.

This chain links TRBV5-4 with TRBJ1-4, with 10 bases aligning to TRBD1. Germline-derived CDR1 and CDR2 are SGHNT and YYREEE (reference sequence). CDR3 length equals 17 residues. Germline trimming cut 2 bases from V and 2 bases from J; bases unmatched to any gene: 6. CDR3 sequence reads: CASSLRQGAPTNEKLFF. The DNA of the CDR3 is TGTGCCAGCAGCTTACGACAGGGGGCTCCGACTAATGAAAAACTGTTTTTT.

A few counts support this clone. The chain has TRBV13 and TRBJ2-1, with D possibly matching TRBD1 (5 bases). The CDR3 extends over 19 amino acids. V was pared by 3 bases and J by 3 bases, with 24 bases between. Germline V gene sequence: CDR1 PRHDT, CDR2 FYEKMQ (reference sequence). The CDR3 region is CASSFRSLGRQFIYNEQFF. The CDR3 DNA reads TGTGCCAGCAGCTTTAGATCGCTGGGGCGGCAATTCATCTACAATGAGCAGTTCTTC.

The chain couples TRBV5-1 to TRBJ2-1; D unclear. Trimming cost V 0 bases and J 4 bases, with 11 bases left between them. Germline CDR1 SGHRS, CDR2 YFSETQ. The CDR3 has 15 residues. CDR3 nucleotide sequence: TGCGCCAGCAGCTTGGAAGGAGAACGATACAATGAGCAGTTCTTC. As protein: CASSLEGERYNEQFF.

This clone was seen a handful of times. The chain combines TRBV15 with TRBJ1-5, with 7 bases that match TRBD1. This CDR3 contains 13 residues. V dropped 6 bases and J dropped 6; count of bases not matched to a gene: 5. In germline, CDR1 is LNHNV, CDR2 YYDKDF (reference sequence). DNA of the CDR3: TGTGCCACCAGAAGGGGGCAAGTTCAGCCCCAGCATTTT. Protein sequence: CATRRGQVQPQHF.

This clone was recorded only once. The chain joins TRBV18 to TRBJ2-1; no reliable D call. CDR1 and CDR2 (germline): KGHSH, LQKENI. V shed 3 bases and J shed 0 bases, with 12 bases lying between them. The CDR3 extends over 16 amino acids. The CDR3 nucleotides are TGTGCCAGCTCACCCTTCCAAGAATCCTCCTACAATGAGCAGTTCTTC. This codes for CASSPFQESSYNEQFF. The full variable domain, its missing parts supplied by reference TRBV18 and TRBJ2-1, is NAGVMQNPRHLVRRRGQEARLRCSPMKGHSHVYWYRQLPEEGLKFMVYLQKENIIDESGMPKERFSAEFPKEGPSILRIQQVVRGDSAAYFCASSPFQESSYNEQFFGPGTRLTVL.

This sequence joins TRBV5-5 and TRBJ2-1; possibly TRBD2 for D (6 bases). The CDR3 spans 12 residues. V was pared by 2 bases and J by 8 bases, with 8 bases between. From germline, CDR1 is SGHKS and CDR2 YYEKEE (reference sequence). CDR3 amino acids: CASSFSGDEQFF. The DNA for the CDR3 is TGTGCCAGCAGCTTTAGCGGTGATGAGCAGTTCTTC.

The chain is built from TRBV7-8 and TRBJ1-5, with 7 bases fitting TRBD1. The CDR3 totals 16 residues. With 5 bases clipped from V and 5 bases from J, the junction kept 12 bases outside the gene matches. Germline V gene sequence: CDR1 SGHVS, CDR2 FQNEAQ. CDR3: CASSPRTGHPYQPQHF. The CDR3 bases are TGTGCCAGCAGCCCCCGGACAGGACATCCCTATCAGCCCCAGCATTTT.

The chain carries TRBV5-1 and TRBJ2-7; a possible D gene is TRBD2 (6 bases). The CDR3 runs 12 residues. The germline gives CDR1 SGHRS, CDR2 YFSETQ. Trimming removed 1 base at V and 5 bases at J, with 7 bases between. As DNA, the CDR3 is TGCGCCAGCAGCTTGCCGGGGGACGAGCAGTACTTC. It encodes CASSLPGDEQYF. Full variable domain (missing parts from reference TRBV5-1 and TRBJ2-7): KAGVTQTPRYLIKTRGQQVTLSCSPISGHRSVSWYQQTPGQGLQFLFEYFSETQRNKGNFPGRFSGRQFSNSRSEMNVSTLELGDSALYLCASSLPGDEQYFGPGTRLTVT.

The chain is built from TRBV4-2 and TRBJ2-1; 7 bases map to TRBD1. CDR3 size: 16 residues. Germline-derived CDR1 and CDR2 are LGHNA and YNFKEQ. With V trimmed by 5 bases and J by 5 bases, 12 bases remained unmatched. CDR3: CASSLAGTVKNNEQFF. Here the CDR3 DNA reads TGTGCCAGCAGCTTGGCCGGGACAGTTAAAAACAATGAGCAGTTCTTC.

V is TRBV2 and J is TRBJ2-6, with D possibly matching TRBD1 (6 bases). This CDR3 is built from 16 residues. The germline V and J ends were trimmed by 8 bases and 0 bases, with 14 bases remaining between them. Germline V gene data show CDR1 as SNHLY and CDR2 as FYNNEI. For the CDR3, the DNA is TGTGCCAGCCACAGGGACCCGAGCTCTGGGGCCAACGTCCTGACTTTC. Protein product: CASHRDPSSGANVLTF.

The V call is TRBV6-1, the J call TRBJ1-1, with no clear D. CDR3 length: 14 amino acids. CDR1 and CDR2 from the germline V gene are MNHNS and SASEGT. V was cut by 3 bases and J by 4 bases, with 12 bases left in between. CDR3 sequence reads: CASSDAGRVTEAFF. The CDR3 DNA is TGTGCCAGCAGTGACGCGGGTAGGGTCACTGAAGCTTTCTTT.

This rearrangement joins TRBV9 to TRBJ2-7; D unclear. Trimming removed 3 bases from V and 5 bases from J, with 12 bases in between. This CDR3 region has 13 residues. Germline V gene data show CDR1 as SGDLS and CDR2 as YYNGEE. CDR3 amino acids: CASSAHSENEQYF. The DNA for the CDR3 is TGTGCCAGCAGCGCTCATTCCGAGAACGAGCAGTACTTC.

The chain is built from TRBV2 and TRBJ2-7; D ambiguous. The CDR3 runs to 14 residues. In germline, CDR1 is SNHLY, CDR2 FYNNEI. V was trimmed by 5 bases and J by 0 bases, leaving 11 bases between them. The CDR3 region is CASSLSFLSYEQYF. The CDR3 DNA reads as TGTGCCAGCAGTCTCTCCTTCCTCTCCTACGAGCAGTACTTC.